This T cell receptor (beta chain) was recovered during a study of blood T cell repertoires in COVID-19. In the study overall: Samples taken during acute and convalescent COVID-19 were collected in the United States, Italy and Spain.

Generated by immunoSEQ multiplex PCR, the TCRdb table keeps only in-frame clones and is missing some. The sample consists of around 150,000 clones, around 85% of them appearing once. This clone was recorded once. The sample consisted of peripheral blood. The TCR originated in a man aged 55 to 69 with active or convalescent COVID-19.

The CDR3 coding sequence is TGTGCCAGCAGTCATTCCTACGAGCAGTACTTC. Translated: CASSHSYEQYF. The chain couples TRBV6-1 to TRBJ2-7; no clear D. Germline V gene data show CDR1 as MNHNS and CDR2 as SASEGT. Trimming removed 5 bases from V and 1 base from J, with 3 bases in between. CDR3 length: 11 amino acids.